This T cell receptor (beta chain) was identified during a study of beta chain features in type 1 diabetes. Study in general: Over all samples combined, about 99,000,000 sorted cells were examined.

Worth noting for this clone: Its antigen is currently unknown.

CDR1 and CDR2 (germline): SEHNR, FQNEAQ (reference sequence). This CDR3 comprises 15 residues. The germline V and J ends were trimmed by 7 bases and 10 bases, with 25 bases remaining between them. All of the isolated RNA was reverse transcribed, so expressed TCRB transcripts were sequenced. Sequencing of naive, central memory and regulatory T cell samples gave an average of approximately 3.8 million reads. Repertoires were generated with immunoSEQ multiplex PCR, while TCRdb's copy carries only in-frame clones and drops some. The sample has some 500,000 clones; over 9.5% are singletons. General study results and limits: Patients with Type 1 diabetes showed moderately but significantly shorter TCRB CDR3s in all four CD4+ subsets. More deletions and fewer insertions at VDJ junctions were found in patients with type 1 diabetes.

Sequencing used naive CD4+ T cells from blood. The receptor was isolated from a woman aged 18-29 years in good health. The chain uses TRBV7-9 and TRBJ1-2, with D tentatively TRBD1 (5 bases). CDR3: CASTSNKGTRVAYTF. The CDR3 DNA is TGTGCCAGCACATCGAATAAGGGGACGAGGGTCGCCTACACCTTC.